This TCR beta chain was found in a study of regulatory T cells in long-lasting Graves disease. This clonotype was counted only a few times. In building TCR beta libraries, iRepertoire HTBI primers were used together with Arm-PCR of CDR3 regions. TCRdb ran MiXCR on the multiplex PCR reads and lists one entry per CDR3 protein. The table shows about 200,000 distinct CDR3 sequences, with about a sixth occurring only once. Germline V gene data show CDR1 as MDHEN and CDR2 as SYDVKM. Trimming took 6 bases from V and 7 from J; bases not matched to a gene: 15. This CDR3 has 17 amino acids. Regarding time point: newly diagnosed GD, antithyroid drugs for less than 3 months. Following extraction of RNA from PBMCs, that RNA was used to make the TCR library.

The rearrangement joins TRBV28 to TRBJ1-5, with 10 bases aligning to TRBD1. This material consisted of peripheral blood mononuclear cells (PBMCs), taken at new diagnosis, from a patient treated with antithyroid drugs. The receptor was derived from a female donor with Graves disease. Written as DNA, the CDR3 is TGTGCCAGCAGCTCTACCCCGGGACAGGGGCCTGGGCAGCCCCAGCATTTT. This gives the protein CASSSTPGQGPGQPQHF.